These 16 T cell receptor beta chains came from one sample sequenced in a study of T-cell reconstitution after alpha-beta-depleted transplantation in children. The TCRbeta library was prepared with unique molecular identifiers. TCRdb passed the PCR reads through MiXCR, listing each CDR3 protein once. Here the sample spans around 250,000 distinct CDR3 sequences, under 30% being singletons. The source was PBMCs, collected before TCRalphabeta/CD19-depleted stem cell transplant. The receptors here all came from a girl aged 2 to 9 with Fanconi anemia, due to receive a stem cell transplant.

This clonotype was picked up a small number of times. The gene calls are TRBV20-1 and TRBJ2-3; D remains unclear. The CDR3 loop spans 12 amino acids. The germline CDR1 and CDR2 sequences are DFQATT and SNEGSKA (reference sequence). V was cut by 3 bases and J by 6 bases, with 10 bases left in between. CDR3 region: CSARRTEDTQYF. For the CDR3, the DNA is TGCAGTGCTAGGAGGACGGAGGATACGCAGTATTTT.

This sequence joins TRBV7-3 and TRBJ2-3; unclear D gene. V lost 1 base, J lost 5 bases, and 7 bases lay in between. This CDR3 comprises 13 residues. CDR1 is SGHTA and CDR2 is FQGTGA in the germline V gene. The chain's CDR3 is CASSLIGVDTQYF. CDR3 sequence (DNA): TGTGCCAGCAGCTTAATCGGCGTAGATACGCAGTATTTT.

This clonotype was counted between two and nine times. The gene calls are TRBV2 and TRBJ2-1, with 9 bases lining up with TRBD2. The length of the CDR3 is 16 residues. Per germline, CDR1 SNHLY and CDR2 FYNNEI. V lost 8 bases to trimming and J lost 4 bases; unmatched junction nucleotides: 12. Written as DNA, the CDR3 is TGTGCCAGCCCTGAGTTCGGGCGGGGGGGATACAATGAGCAGTTCTTC. It translates to CASPEFGRGGYNEQFF.

This sequence joins TRBV6-2 or TRBV6-3 and TRBJ2-1; a weak D match, TRBD1 (5 bases). CDR3 length equals 12 residues. Trimming shortened V by 2 bases and J by 10 bases, and 9 bases separated the two germline ends. The germline V gene encodes CDR1 MNHEY and CDR2 SVGEGT. The CDR3 loop reads CASSYTRTEQFF. CDR3 in DNA: TGTGCCAGCAGTTACACACGGACAGAGCAGTTCTTC.

This rearrangement joins TRBV29-1 to TRBJ2-3; D gene unclear. V dropped 8 bases and J dropped 1 base, with 16 bases sitting between them. Germline loops: CDR1 SQVTM, CDR2 ANQGSEA. The CDR3 spans 14 residues. The CDR3 DNA reads TGCAGCCTTGCGCCGAATTGGGGCACAGATACGCAGTATTTT. It encodes CSLAPNWGTDTQYF.

Ten or more counts support this clonotype. The chain recombines TRBV29-1 with TRBJ1-2; 7 positions agree with TRBD1. This CDR3 has 14 residues. Trimming cost V 3 bases and J 4 bases; bases outside gene matches: 8. Germline V gives CDR1 SQVTM, CDR2 ANQGSEA. The CDR3: CSVDIVGTAYGYTF. As DNA, the CDR3 is TGCAGCGTTGATATAGTAGGGACAGCCTATGGCTACACCTTC.

This clonotype came up a few times. V gene TRBV10-3 combines with J gene TRBJ2-5; tentatively, D is TRBD1 or TRBD2 (5 bases each). This CDR3 region has 11 residues. The ends were cut back, 10 bases at V and 4 bases at J, with 10 bases in the middle. CDR1 ENHRY and CDR2 SYGVKD come from the germline V gene. The CDR3 coding sequence is TGTGCCACCCGGGGCGTAGAGACCCAGTACTTC. Its translation: CATRGVETQYF.

The sample holds many counts of this clonotype. This chain connects TRBV29-1 to TRBJ2-7; D possibly matches TRBD1 or TRBD2 (5 bases each). The germline CDR1 and CDR2 sequences are SQVTM and ANQGSEA. The CDR3 length is 11 residues. Trimming stripped 6 bases from V and 3 bases from J, with 9 bases between. The CDR3 nucleotides are TGCAGCGTCCAGGGAGTCTACGAGCAGTACTTC. Encoded protein: CSVQGVYEQYF.

This clonotype was counted a few times. V gene TRBV2 combines with J gene TRBJ2-3, with D tentatively TRBD2 (6 bases). The V gene lost 4 bases and the J gene lost 3 bases, with 17 bases spanning the gap. Germline assignment: CDR1 SNHLY and CDR2 FYNNEI. This CDR3 region has 16 residues. The CDR3 DNA reads TGTGCCAGCAGTGTATGGCGGGGAAGGGGAACAGATACGCAGTATTTT. Its protein product is CASSVWRGRGTDTQYF.

This clonotype came up many times. V is TRBV29-1 and J is TRBJ1-1; no clear D. Germline CDR1 is SQVTM and CDR2 is ANQGSEA. Trimming stripped 3 bases from V and 0 bases from J, with 8 bases between. This CDR3 contains 13 residues. CDR3 DNA: TGCAGCGTTGAGGTGCCTTTGAACACTGAAGCTTTCTTT. This codes for CSVEVPLNTEAFF.

In this sample, this clonotype turned up many times. The V gene is TRBV12-3 or TRBV12-4, the J gene TRBJ2-3; tentatively, D is TRBD2 (6 bases). The CDR3 runs 13 residues. V was shortened by 6 bases and J by 12 bases, with 19 bases between the two germline ends. Here the CDR3 DNA reads TGTGCCAGCAGCACTCGGGTGCGGGGTGTCCAGTATTTT. Amino acid sequence: CASSTRVRGVQYF.

This clonotype was counted only a few times. V is TRBV20-1 and J is TRBJ2-1, with D possibly being TRBD1 (6 bases). Trimming took 5 bases from V and 2 from J, leaving 19 bases between them. The germline V gene encodes CDR1 DFQATT and CDR2 SNEGSKA (reference sequence). CDR3 size: 16 residues. Here the CDR3 reads CSAPFPHRATYNEQFF. The CDR3, as DNA: TGCAGTGCTCCCTTCCCCCACAGGGCAACCTACAATGAGCAGTTCTTC.

The chain uses TRBV29-1 and TRBJ2-4; 7 nucleotides align to TRBD2. Germline lookup yields CDR1 SQVTM and CDR2 ANQGSEA. With V trimmed by 2 bases and J by 0 bases, 4 bases remained unmatched. The CDR3 is 15 amino acids. Here the CDR3 DNA reads TGCAGCGTTGAAAGACTAGCTCTAGCCAAAAACATTCAGTACTTC. Encoded protein: CSVERLALAKNIQYF. The variable domain in full, completed from reference TRBV29-1 and TRBJ2-4, reads SAVISQKPSRDICQRGTSLTIQCQVDSQVTMMFWYRQQPGQSLTLIATANQGSEATYESGFVIDKFPISRPNLTFSTLTVSNMSPEDSSIYLCSVERLALAKNIQYFGAGTRLSVL.

The chain joins TRBV7-8 to TRBJ2-1; maybe TRBD2 (6 bases). Germline values: CDR1 SGHVS, CDR2 FQNEAQ. This CDR3 comprises 16 residues. With 1 base removed from V and 4 bases from J, the gap between germline ends came to 14 bases. The CDR3 spells CASSLVSGVLYNEQFF. The CDR3 DNA reads as TGTGCCAGCAGCTTAGTTTCGGGAGTGCTGTACAATGAGCAGTTCTTC.

V and J are TRBV20-1 and TRBJ2-3; D uncertain. Trimming took off 0 bases at V and 6 bases at J, with 4 bases between the two ends. Germline CDR1 and CDR2: DFQATT and SNEGSKA (reference sequence). This CDR3 is built from 11 residues. CDR3 DNA: TGCAGTGCTAGAGATTTGGATACGCAGTATTTT. It codes for CSARDLDTQYF.

This clonotype was detected only a few times. V and J are TRBV30 and TRBJ2-7; the match to TRBD1 covers 11 bases. Germline V gene data show CDR1 as GTSNPN and CDR2 as SVGIG (reference sequence). The trim removed 4 bases at V and 3 bases at J, leaving 2 bases unmatched. The CDR3 extends over 13 amino acids. CDR3 DNA: TGTGCCTGGAAGGGACAGGGGGTCTACGAGCAGTACTTC. Its protein is CAWKGQGVYEQYF.